A selection of T cell receptor beta chains follows, all from one sample in a study of blood T cell repertoires in COVID-19. Clones were sequenced by immunoSEQ multiplex PCR, and TCRdb holds only the in-frame ones, with some missing. This table holds approximately 300,000 clones, 90% found once. What was sequenced was peripheral blood. The receptors were sampled from a woman aged 40 to 55 with COVID-19, enrolled during active disease. The conserved cysteine and the conserved F or W are not part of the CDR3 here. The order of the fields is CDR3 protein, J gene, V gene.

CDR3 protein: ASSEAVDARQF
J gene: TRBJ1-4
V gene: TRBV6-1

CDR3 protein: ASRPGTGDTGELF
J gene: TRBJ2-2
V gene: TRBV2

CDR3 protein: AWSRDSVGGYT
J gene: TRBJ1-2
V gene: TRBV30

CDR3 protein: ASSPGQGSLEQY
J gene: TRBJ2-7
V gene: TRBV18

CDR3 protein: ASSSSAAYNEQF
J gene: TRBJ2-1
V gene: TRBV5-1

CDR3 protein: ASIGGRGLWNEQF
J gene: TRBJ2-1
V gene: TRBV7-9

CDR3 protein: ASSEARDSPLH
J gene: TRBJ1-6
V gene: TRBV2

CDR3 protein: AWSATGGPLH
J gene: TRBJ1-6
V gene: TRBV30

CDR3 protein: ASSYSQGAGEAF
J gene: TRBJ1-1
V gene: TRBV6-6

CDR3 protein: AISEQAPGLAGDNEQF
J gene: TRBJ2-1
V gene: TRBV10-3

CDR3 protein: ASSFNTEAF
J gene: TRBJ1-1
V gene: TRBV28

CDR3 protein: ASSPQGIEAF
J gene: TRBJ1-1
V gene: TRBV18

CDR3 protein: ASSLLGSMNTEAF
J gene: TRBJ1-1
V gene: TRBV7-2

CDR3 protein: ASSLFGGVPGELF
J gene: TRBJ2-2
V gene: TRBV28

CDR3 protein: ASSPNQGRGTEAF
J gene: TRBJ1-1
V gene: TRBV28

CDR3 protein: ASREGGEKLF
J gene: TRBJ1-4
V gene: TRBV28

CDR3 protein: ASSLLGGPSGNTIY
J gene: TRBJ1-3
V gene: TRBV28

CDR3 protein: ASGTNQPQH
J gene: TRBJ1-5
V gene: TRBV12-5

CDR3 protein: ASSQEPRQGAGSPLH
J gene: TRBJ1-6
V gene: TRBV4-2

CDR3 protein: ASSSLLQDYGYT
J gene: TRBJ1-2
V gene: TRBV5-6

CDR3 protein: ASSQQGASGNTIY
J gene: TRBJ1-3
V gene: TRBV6-2/TRBV6-3

CDR3 protein: ASSLTGVGEQY
J gene: TRBJ2-7
V gene: TRBV5-6

CDR3 protein: ASSFKSPGTGRADTQY
J gene: TRBJ2-3
V gene: TRBV11-2

CDR3 protein: ASRGAGTSGSYNEQF
J gene: TRBJ2-1
V gene: TRBV5-4

CDR3 protein: SVLDRGKTEAF
J gene: TRBJ1-1
V gene: TRBV29-1

CDR3 protein: ASSYSGPGAPTISYEQY
J gene: TRBJ2-7
V gene: TRBV6-2/TRBV6-3

CDR3 protein: ASSFYQGGVKLF
J gene: TRBJ1-4
V gene: TRBV28

CDR3 protein: ASSTGQGGGEKLF
J gene: TRBJ1-4
V gene: TRBV19

CDR3 protein: ATIAQRSGSTEAF
J gene: TRBJ1-1
V gene: TRBV25-1

CDR3 protein: AISEAESSSGANVLT
J gene: TRBJ2-6
V gene: TRBV10-3

CDR3 protein: ASSLIRTANYGYT
J gene: TRBJ1-2
V gene: TRBV4-3

CDR3 protein: ARSWGQGCQPQH
J gene: TRBJ1-5
V gene: TRBV5-3

CDR3 protein: ALELGQGQETQY
J gene: TRBJ2-5
V gene: TRBV30

CDR3 protein: ASIKGGDFSYNEQF
J gene: TRBJ2-1
V gene: TRBV13

CDR3 protein: ASSLARGGGELF
J gene: TRBJ2-2
V gene: TRBV5-1

CDR3 protein: ASSSDRGINYGYT
J gene: TRBJ1-2
V gene: TRBV6-2/TRBV6-3

CDR3 protein: ASSTSRGGKGYT
J gene: TRBJ1-2
V gene: TRBV28

CDR3 protein: ASSLPGGTEAF
J gene: TRBJ1-1
V gene: TRBV28

CDR3 protein: ASSFRQGYNSPLH
J gene: TRBJ1-6
V gene: TRBV7-2

CDR3 protein: ASSQLLGPTDTQY
J gene: TRBJ2-3
V gene: TRBV5-4

CDR3 protein: ASSRRGQGGYGYT
J gene: TRBJ1-2
V gene: TRBV5-4